This TCR beta chain was sequenced for a study of blood T cells in healthy people across ages. Study summary: Per every two T cells, about one barcoded beta molecule was captured by template switching.

This clonotype was recorded a few times. The target antigen is unknown. For the second PCR, which ran for about 7 to 12 cycles, a sample-barcoded 5' primer and a J-beta primer mix were used. TCRdb recomputed calls from the 5' RACE reads with MiXCR, one row per CDR3 protein. The sample contains fewer than 800,000 distinct CDR3 sequences, around a fifth of which appear only once. This CDR3 is 14 amino acids long. Germline trimming cut 2 bases from V and 4 bases from J; bases unmatched to any gene: 3. CDR1 and CDR2 from the germline V gene are SEHNR and FQNEAQ (reference sequence). Study-wide results and caveats: Roughly linear age-related decline in beta diversity appeared, significant by age approximately 40. The long-lived group displayed more naive CD4+ cells, plus higher diversity, than the aged donors did. Diversity estimated from one million T cells was considered an underestimate.

The sequence was obtained from a man in his 70s in good health. The specimen was blood. This chain connects TRBV7-9 to TRBJ2-5, with 8 bases identical to TRBD2. The CDR3 sequence is CASSLMAGGETQYF. The CDR3 coding sequence is TGTGCCAGCAGCTTAATGGCGGGAGGAGAGACCCAGTACTTC.